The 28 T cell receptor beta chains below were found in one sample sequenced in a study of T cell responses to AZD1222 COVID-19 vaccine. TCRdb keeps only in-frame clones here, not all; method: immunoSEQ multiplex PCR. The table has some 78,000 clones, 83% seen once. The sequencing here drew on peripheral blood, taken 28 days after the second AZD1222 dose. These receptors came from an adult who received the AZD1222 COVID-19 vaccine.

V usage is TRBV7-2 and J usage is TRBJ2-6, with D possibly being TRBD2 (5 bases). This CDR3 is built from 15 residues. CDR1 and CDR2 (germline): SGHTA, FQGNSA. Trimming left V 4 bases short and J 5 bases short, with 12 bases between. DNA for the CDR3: TGTGCCAGCAGCTCCGGAGGAGGAAGGGCCAACGTCCTGACTTTC. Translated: CASSSGGGRANVLTF. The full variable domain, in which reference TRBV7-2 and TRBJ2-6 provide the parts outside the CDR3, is GAGVSQSPSNKVTEKGKDVELRCDPISGHTALYWYRQSLGQGLEFLIYFQGNSAPDKSGLPSDRFSAERTGGSVSTLTIQRTQQEDSAVYLCASSSGGGRANVLTFGAGSRLTVL.

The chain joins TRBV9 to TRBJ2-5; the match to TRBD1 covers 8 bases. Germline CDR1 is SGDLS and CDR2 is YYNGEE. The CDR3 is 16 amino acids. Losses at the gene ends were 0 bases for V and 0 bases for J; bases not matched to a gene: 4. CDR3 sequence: CASSVGPGGNQETQYF. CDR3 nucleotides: TGTGCCAGCAGCGTAGGGCCAGGGGGCAACCAAGAGACCCAGTACTTC.

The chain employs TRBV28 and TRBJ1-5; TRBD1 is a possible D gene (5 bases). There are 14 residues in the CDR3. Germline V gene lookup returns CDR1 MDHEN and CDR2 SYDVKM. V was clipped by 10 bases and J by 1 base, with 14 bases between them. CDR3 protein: CATDPGRSNQPQHF. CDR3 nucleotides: TGTGCCACAGACCCGGGACGGAGCAATCAGCCCCAGCATTTT.

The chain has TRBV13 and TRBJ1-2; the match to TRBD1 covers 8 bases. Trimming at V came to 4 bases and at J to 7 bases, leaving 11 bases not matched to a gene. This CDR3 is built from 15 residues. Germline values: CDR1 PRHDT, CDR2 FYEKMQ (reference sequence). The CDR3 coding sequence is TGTGCCAGCAGCTCCGCAGGGGGCGCTTGGAGTGGCTACACCTTC. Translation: CASSSAGGAWSGYTF. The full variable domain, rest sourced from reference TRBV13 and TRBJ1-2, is AAGVIQSPRHLIKEKRETATLKCYPIPRHDTVYWYQQGPGQDPQFLISFYEKMQSDKGSIPDRFSAQQFSDYHSELNMSSLELGDSALYFCASSSAGGAWSGYTFGSGTRLTVV.

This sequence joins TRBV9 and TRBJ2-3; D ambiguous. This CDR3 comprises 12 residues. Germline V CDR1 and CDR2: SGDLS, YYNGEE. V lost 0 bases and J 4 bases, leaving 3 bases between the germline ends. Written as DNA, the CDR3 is TGTGCCAGCAGCGTAGGTGCAGATACGCAGTATTTT. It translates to CASSVGADTQYF.

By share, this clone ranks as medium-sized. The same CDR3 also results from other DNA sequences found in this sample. In DNA form, the CDR3 reads TGTGCCAGCAGTTTTTTCCCCGGGGAGCTGTTTTTT. It yields the protein CASSFFPGELFF. The rearrangement joins TRBV12-3 or TRBV12-4 to TRBJ2-2; D is undetermined. This CDR3 is built from 12 residues. The ends were cut back, 3 bases at V and 6 bases at J, with 5 bases in the middle.

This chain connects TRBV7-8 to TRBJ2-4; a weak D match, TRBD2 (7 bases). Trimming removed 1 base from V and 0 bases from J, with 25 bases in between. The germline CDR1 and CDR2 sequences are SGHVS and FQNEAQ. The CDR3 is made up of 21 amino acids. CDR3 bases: TGTGCCAGCAGCTTAGGGCAAGGGGGGAGCCTAGCGGACCTAGCCAAAAACATTCAGTACTTC. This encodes CASSLGQGGSLADLAKNIQYF.

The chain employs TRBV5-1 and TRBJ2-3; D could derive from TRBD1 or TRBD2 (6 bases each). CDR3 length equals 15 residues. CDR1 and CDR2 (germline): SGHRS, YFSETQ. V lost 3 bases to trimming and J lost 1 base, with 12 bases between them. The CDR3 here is CASSSGAGRTDTQYF. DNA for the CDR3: TGCGCCAGCAGCTCGGGGGCGGGCCGCACAGATACGCAGTATTTT.

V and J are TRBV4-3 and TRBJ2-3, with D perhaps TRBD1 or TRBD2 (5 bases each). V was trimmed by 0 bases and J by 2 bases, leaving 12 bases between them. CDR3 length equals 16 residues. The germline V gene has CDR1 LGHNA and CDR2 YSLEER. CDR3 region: CASSQEPGPTTDTQYF. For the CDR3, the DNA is TGCGCCAGCAGCCAAGAACCGGGACCCACCACAGATACGCAGTATTTT.

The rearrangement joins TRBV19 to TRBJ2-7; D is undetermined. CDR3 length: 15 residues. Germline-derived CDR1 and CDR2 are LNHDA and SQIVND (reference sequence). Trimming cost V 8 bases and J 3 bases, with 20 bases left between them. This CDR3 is CASSSRTQSFYEQYF. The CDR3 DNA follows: TGTGCCAGTTCCTCAAGGACCCAGTCCTTCTACGAGCAGTACTTC.

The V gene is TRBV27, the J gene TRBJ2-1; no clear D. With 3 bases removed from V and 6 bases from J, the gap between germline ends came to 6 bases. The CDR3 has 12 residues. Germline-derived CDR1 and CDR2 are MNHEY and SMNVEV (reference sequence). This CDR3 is CASSFPGNEQFF. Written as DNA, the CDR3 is TGTGCCAGCAGTTTTCCGGGCAATGAGCAGTTCTTC.

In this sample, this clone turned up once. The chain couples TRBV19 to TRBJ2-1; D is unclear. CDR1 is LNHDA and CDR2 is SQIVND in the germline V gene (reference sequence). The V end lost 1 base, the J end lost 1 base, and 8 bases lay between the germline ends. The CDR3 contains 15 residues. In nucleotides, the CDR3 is TGTGCCAGTAGTATAGCAGCAGTATCCTACAATGAGCAGTTCTTC. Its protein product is CASSIAAVSYNEQFF.

The CDR3 reads CATAFRRNNEQFF. The CDR3 coding sequence is TGTGCCACCGCGTTCCGACGGAACAATGAGCAGTTCTTC. The V gene is TRBV15, the J gene TRBJ2-1; the D is unclear. The CDR3 is made up of 13 amino acids. Germline CDR1 LNHNV, CDR2 YYDKDF (reference sequence). V shed 8 bases and J shed 5 bases, with 13 bases lying between them.

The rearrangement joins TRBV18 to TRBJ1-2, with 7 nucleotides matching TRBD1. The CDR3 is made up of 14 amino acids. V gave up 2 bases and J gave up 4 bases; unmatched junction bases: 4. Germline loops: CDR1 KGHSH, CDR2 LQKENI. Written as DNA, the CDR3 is TGTGCCAGCTCACCAGGGACAGTTCCCTATGGCTACACCTTC. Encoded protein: CASSPGTVPYGYTF.

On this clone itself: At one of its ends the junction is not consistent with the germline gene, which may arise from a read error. CDR3 protein: CASSKRTRADVLTF. The CDR3 region has the DNA TGTGCCAGCAGCAAGCGGACTAGGGCCGACGTCCTGACTTTC. V is TRBV27 and J is TRBJ2-6, with 7 bases aligning to TRBD2. Germline V gene lookup returns CDR1 MNHEY and CDR2 SMNVEV (reference sequence). The CDR3 has 14 residues.

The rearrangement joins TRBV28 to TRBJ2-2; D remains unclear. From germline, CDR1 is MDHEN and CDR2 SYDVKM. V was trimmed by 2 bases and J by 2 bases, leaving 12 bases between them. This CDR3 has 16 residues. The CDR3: CASSLLSWVNTGELFF. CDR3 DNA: TGTGCCAGCAGTTTACTGTCGTGGGTCAACACCGGGGAGCTGTTTTTT. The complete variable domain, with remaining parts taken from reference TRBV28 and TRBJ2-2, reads DVKVTQSSRYLVKRTGEKVFLECVQDMDHENMFWYRQDPGLGLRLIYFSYDVKMKEKGDIPEGYSVSREKKERFSLILESASTNQTSMYLCASSLLSWVNTGELFFGEGSRLTVL.

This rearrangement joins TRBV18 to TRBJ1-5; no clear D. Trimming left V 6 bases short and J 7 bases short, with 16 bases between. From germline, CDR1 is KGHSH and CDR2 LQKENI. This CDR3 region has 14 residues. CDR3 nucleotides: TGTGCCAGCTCCCAAGACCCGTTGAGGCAGCCCCAGCATTTT. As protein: CASSQDPLRQPQHF.

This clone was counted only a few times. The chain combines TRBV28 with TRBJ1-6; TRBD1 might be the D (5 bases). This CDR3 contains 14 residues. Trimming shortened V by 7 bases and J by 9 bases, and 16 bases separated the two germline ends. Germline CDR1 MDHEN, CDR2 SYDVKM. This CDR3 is CASTSPGRGSPLHF. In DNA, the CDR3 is TGTGCCAGCACTTCCCCGGGGAGGGGTTCACCCCTCCACTTT. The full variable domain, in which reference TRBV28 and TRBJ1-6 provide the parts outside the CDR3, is DVKVTQSSRYLVKRTGEKVFLECVQDMDHENMFWYRQDPGLGLRLIYFSYDVKMKEKGDIPEGYSVSREKKERFSLILESASTNQTSMYLCASTSPGRGSPLHFGNGTRLTVT.

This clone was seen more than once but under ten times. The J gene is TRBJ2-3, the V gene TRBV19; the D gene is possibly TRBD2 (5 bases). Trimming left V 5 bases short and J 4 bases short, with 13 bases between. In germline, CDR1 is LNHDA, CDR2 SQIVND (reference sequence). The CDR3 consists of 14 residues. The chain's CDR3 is CASSSLEGSDTQYF. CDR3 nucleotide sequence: TGTGCCAGTAGTTCCCTTGAGGGATCAGATACGCAGTATTTT.

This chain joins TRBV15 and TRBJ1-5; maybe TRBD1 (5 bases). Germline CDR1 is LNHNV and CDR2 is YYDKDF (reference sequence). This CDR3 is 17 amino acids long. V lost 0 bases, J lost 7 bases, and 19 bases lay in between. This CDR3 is CATSRDLVRGSGQPQHF. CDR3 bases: TGTGCCACCAGCAGAGATTTAGTACGGGGGTCCGGGCAGCCCCAGCATTTT.

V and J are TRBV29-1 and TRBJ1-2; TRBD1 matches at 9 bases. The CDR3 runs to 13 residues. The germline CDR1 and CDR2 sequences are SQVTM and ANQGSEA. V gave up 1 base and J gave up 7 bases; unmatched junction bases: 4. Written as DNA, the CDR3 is TGCAGCGTTGAAGGGGGACAGGGCGGTGGCTACACCTTC. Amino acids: CSVEGGQGGGYTF.

CDR3 loop: CASSLASRTGYEQYF. In nucleotides, the CDR3 is TGCGCCAGCAGCTTGGCCTCAAGGACAGGCTACGAGCAGTACTTC. V usage is TRBV5-1 and J usage is TRBJ2-7; 7 nucleotides agree with TRBD1. This CDR3 has 15 amino acids. V was pared by 0 bases and J by 3 bases, with 6 bases of the junction left unmatched. Germline V gene data show CDR1 as SGHRS and CDR2 as YFSETQ.

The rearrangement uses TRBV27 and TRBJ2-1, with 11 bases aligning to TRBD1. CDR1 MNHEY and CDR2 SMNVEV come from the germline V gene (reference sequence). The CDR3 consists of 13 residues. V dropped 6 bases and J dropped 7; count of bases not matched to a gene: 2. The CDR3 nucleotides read TGTGCCAGCAGCCGGGACAGGGGGAATGAGCAGTTCTTC. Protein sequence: CASSRDRGNEQFF.

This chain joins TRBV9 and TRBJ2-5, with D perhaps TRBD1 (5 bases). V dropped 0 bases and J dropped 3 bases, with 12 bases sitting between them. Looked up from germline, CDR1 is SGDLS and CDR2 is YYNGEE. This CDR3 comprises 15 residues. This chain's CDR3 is CASSVDLWGEETQYF. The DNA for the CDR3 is TGTGCCAGCAGCGTAGACCTTTGGGGCGAAGAGACCCAGTACTTC. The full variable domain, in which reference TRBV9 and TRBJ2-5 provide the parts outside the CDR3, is DSGVTQTPKHLITATGQRVTLRCSPRSGDLSVYWYQQSLDQGLQFLIQYYNGEERAKGNILERFSAQQFPDLHSELNLSSLELGDSALYFCASSVDLWGEETQYFGPGTRLLVL.

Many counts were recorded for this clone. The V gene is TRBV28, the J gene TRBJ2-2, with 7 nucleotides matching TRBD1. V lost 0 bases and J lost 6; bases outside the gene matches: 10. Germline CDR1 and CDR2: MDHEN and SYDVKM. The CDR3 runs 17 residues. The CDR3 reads CASSLWSLAGGPGELFF. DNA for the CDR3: TGTGCCAGCAGTTTATGGTCTCTGGCAGGGGGTCCCGGGGAGCTGTTTTTT.

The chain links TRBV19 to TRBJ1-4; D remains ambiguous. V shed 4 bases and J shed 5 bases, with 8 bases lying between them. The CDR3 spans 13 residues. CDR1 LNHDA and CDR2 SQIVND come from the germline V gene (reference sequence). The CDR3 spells CASSKQNNEKLFF. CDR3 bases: TGTGCCAGTAGTAAGCAGAACAATGAAAAACTGTTTTTT.

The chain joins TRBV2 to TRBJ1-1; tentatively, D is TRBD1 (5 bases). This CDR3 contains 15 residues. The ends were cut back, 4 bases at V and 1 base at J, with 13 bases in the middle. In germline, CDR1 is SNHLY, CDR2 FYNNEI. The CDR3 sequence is CASSVRGESNTEAFF. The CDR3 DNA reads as TGTGCCAGCAGTGTGAGGGGCGAGTCGAACACTGAAGCTTTCTTT.

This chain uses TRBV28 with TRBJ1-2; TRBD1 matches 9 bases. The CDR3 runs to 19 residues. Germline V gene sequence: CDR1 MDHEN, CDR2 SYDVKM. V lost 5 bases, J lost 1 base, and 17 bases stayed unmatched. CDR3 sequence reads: CASSASSIGTGTYNYGYTF. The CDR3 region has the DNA TGTGCCAGCAGTGCCTCCTCCATAGGGACAGGGACTTATAACTATGGCTACACCTTC.